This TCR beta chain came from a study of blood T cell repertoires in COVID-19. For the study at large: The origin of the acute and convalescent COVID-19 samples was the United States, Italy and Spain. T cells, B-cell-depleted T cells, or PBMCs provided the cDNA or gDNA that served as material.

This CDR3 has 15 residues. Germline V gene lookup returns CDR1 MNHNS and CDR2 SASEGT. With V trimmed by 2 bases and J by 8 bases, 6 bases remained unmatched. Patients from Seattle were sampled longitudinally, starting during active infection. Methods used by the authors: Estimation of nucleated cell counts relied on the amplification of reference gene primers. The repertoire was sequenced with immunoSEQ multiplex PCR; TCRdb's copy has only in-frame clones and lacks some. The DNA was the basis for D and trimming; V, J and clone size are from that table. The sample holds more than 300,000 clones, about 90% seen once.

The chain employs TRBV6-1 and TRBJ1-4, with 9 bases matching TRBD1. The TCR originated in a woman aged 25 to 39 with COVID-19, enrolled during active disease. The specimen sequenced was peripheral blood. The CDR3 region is CASSELTGGSEKLFF. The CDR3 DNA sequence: TGTGCCAGCAGTGAACTCACAGGGGGCTCGGAAAAACTGTTTTTT.